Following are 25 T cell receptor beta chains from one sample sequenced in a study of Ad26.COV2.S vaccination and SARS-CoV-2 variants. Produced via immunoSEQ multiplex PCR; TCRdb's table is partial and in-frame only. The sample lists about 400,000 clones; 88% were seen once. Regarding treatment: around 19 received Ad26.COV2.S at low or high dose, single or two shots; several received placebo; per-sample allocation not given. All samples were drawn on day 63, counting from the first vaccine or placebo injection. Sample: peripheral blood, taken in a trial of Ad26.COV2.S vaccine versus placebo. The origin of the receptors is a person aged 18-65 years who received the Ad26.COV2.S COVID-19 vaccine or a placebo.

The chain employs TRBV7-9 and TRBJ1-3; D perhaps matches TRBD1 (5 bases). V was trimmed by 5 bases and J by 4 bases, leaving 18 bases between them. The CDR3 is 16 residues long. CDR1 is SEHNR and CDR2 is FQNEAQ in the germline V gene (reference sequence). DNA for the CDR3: TGTGCCAGCAGCGAAGGGGCACACCTCAGGGGAAACACCATATATTTT. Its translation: CASSEGAHLRGNTIYF.

The DNA of the CDR3 is TGCAGCGTTGCAGGGGGTGATGGCACAGATACGCAGTATTTT. It specifies CSVAGGDGTDTQYF. The V gene is TRBV29-1, the J gene TRBJ2-3; 7 bases are a match to TRBD1. The CDR3 covers 14 residues. Trimming took 4 bases from V and 1 from J; bases not matched to a gene: 5. Germline values: CDR1 SQVTM, CDR2 ANQGSEA.

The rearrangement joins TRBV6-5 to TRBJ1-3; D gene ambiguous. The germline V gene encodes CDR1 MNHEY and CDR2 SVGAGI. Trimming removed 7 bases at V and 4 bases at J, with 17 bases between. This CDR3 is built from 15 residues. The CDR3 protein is CASTSWGEEGNTIYF. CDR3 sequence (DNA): TGTGCCAGCACATCTTGGGGAGAAGAGGGAAACACCATATATTTT.

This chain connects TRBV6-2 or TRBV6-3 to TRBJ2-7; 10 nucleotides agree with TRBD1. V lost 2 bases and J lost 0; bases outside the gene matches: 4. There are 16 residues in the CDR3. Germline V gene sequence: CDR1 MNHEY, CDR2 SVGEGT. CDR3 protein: CASSYGDRGDSYEQYF. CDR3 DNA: TGTGCCAGCAGTTACGGGGACAGGGGAGACTCCTACGAGCAGTACTTC.

CDR3 nucleotides: TGTGCCAGCAGTGAAGGCCGCTGGAGCACTGAAGCTTTCTTT. Translated: CASSEGRWSTEAFF. The chain employs TRBV6-1 and TRBJ1-1; D call uncertain. The CDR3 spans 14 residues. Trimming shortened V by 1 base and J by 4 bases, and 10 bases separated the two germline ends. Germline values: CDR1 MNHNS, CDR2 SASEGT.

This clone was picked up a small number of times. This chain's CDR3 is CASSVGGFDEKLFF. CDR3 nucleotides: TGTGCCAGCAGTGTGGGGGGGTTTGACGAAAAACTGTTTTTT. This chain links TRBV25-1 with TRBJ1-4, with a weak D call TRBD1 (5 bases). This CDR3 region has 14 residues. With 4 bases removed from V and 8 bases from J, the gap between germline ends came to 14 bases. The germline CDR1 and CDR2 sequences are MGHDK and SYGVNS.

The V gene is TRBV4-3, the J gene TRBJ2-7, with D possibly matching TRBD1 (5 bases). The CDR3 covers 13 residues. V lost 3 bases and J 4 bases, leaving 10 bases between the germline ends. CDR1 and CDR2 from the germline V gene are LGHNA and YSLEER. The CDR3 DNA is TGCGCCAGCAGCCATACCCAGGGTTACGAGCAGTACTTC. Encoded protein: CASSHTQGYEQYF.

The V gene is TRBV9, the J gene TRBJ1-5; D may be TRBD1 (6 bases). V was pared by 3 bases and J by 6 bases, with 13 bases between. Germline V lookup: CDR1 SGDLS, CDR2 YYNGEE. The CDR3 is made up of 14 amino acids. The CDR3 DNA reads TGTGCCAGCAGCGAGGACAGCTACGGTCAGCCCCAGCATTTT. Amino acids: CASSEDSYGQPQHF.

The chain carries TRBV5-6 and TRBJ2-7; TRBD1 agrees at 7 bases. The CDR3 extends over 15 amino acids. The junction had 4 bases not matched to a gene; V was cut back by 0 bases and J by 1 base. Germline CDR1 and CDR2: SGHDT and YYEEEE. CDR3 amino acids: CASSLAPGGSYEQYF. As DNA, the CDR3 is TGTGCCAGCAGCTTGGCGCCAGGGGGTTCCTACGAGCAGTACTTC.

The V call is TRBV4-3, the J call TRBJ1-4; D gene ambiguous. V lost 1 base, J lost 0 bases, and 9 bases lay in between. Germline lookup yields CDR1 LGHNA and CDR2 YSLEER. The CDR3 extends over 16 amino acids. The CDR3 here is CASSQGAFATNEKLFF. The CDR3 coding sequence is TGCGCCAGCAGCCAAGGGGCCTTTGCAACTAATGAAAAACTGTTTTTT.

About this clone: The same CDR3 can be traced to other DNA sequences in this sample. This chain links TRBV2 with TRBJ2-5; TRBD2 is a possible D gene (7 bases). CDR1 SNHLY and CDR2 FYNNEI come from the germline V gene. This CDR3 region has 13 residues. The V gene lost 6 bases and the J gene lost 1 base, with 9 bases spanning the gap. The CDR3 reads CASRGGVQETQYF. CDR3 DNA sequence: TGTGCCAGCAGAGGGGGGGTCCAAGAGACCCAGTACTTC.

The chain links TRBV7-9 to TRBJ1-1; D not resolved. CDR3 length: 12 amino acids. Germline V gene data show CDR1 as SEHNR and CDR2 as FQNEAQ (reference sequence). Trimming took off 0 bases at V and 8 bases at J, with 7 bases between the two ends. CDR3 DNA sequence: TGTGCCAGCAGCTTAGCCCTACGGGAAGCTTTCTTT. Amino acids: CASSLALREAFF.

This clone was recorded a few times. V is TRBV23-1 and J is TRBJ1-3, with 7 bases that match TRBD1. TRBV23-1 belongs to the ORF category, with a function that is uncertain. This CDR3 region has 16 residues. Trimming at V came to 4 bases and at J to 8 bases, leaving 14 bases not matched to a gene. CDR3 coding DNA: TGCGCCAGCAGTCCCCACAGGGGACGGCCTCGACACACCATATATTTT. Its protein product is CASSPHRGRPRHTIYF.

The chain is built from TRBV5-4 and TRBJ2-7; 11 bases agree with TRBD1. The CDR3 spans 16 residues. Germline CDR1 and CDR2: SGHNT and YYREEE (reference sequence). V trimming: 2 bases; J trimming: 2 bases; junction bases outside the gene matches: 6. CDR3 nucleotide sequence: TGTGCCAGCAGCTTTCCGCCGGGACAGGGGGCCTACGAGCAGTACTTC. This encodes CASSFPPGQGAYEQYF. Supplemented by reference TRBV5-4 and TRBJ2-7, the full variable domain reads ETGVTQSPTHLIKTRGQQVTLRCSSQSGHNTVSWYQQALGQGPQFIFQYYREEENGRGNFPPRFSGLQFPNYSSELNVNALELDDSALYLCASSFPPGQGAYEQYFGPGTRLTVT.

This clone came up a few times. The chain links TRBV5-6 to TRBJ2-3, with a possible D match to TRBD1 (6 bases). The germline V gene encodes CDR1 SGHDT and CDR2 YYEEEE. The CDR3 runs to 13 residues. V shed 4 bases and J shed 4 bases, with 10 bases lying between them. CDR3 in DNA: TGTGCCAGCAGCACCACAGGGTCAGATACGCAGTATTTT. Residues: CASSTTGSDTQYF.

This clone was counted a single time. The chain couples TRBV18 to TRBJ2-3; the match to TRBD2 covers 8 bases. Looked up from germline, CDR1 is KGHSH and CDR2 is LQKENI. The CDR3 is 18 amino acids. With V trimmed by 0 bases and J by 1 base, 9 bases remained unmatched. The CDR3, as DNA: TGTGCCAGCTCACCACCCAGCGGGGGTAATCCTGGCACAGATACGCAGTATTTT. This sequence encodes CASSPPSGGNPGTDTQYF.

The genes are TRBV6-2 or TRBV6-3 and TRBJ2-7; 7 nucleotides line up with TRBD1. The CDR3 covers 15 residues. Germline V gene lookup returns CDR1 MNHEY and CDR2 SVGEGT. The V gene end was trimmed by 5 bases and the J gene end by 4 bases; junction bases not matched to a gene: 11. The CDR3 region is CASSRAGTAHYEQYF. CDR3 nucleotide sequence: TGTGCCAGCAGTAGGGCCGGGACAGCACATTACGAGCAGTACTTC.

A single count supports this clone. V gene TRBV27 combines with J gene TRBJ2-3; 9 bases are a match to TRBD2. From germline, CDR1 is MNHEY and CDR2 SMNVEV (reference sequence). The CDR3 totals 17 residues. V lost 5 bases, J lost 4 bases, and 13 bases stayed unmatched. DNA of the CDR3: TGTGCCAGCAGTCTAACGTGGGGTAGCGGGGGCGCAGATACGCAGTATTTT. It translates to CASSLTWGSGGADTQYF.

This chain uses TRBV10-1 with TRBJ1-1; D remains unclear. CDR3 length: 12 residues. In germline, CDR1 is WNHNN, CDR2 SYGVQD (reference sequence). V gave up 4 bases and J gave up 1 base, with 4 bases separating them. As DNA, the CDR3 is TGCGCCAGCAGTGCGAGGAACACTGAAGCTTTCTTT. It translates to CASSARNTEAFF.

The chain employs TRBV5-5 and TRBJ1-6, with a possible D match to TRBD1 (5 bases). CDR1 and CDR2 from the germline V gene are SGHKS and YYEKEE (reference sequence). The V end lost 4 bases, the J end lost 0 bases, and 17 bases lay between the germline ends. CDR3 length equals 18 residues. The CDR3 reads CASSRGPPVSSYNSPLHF. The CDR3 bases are TGTGCCAGCAGCAGGGGACCCCCCGTGAGCTCCTATAATTCACCCCTCCACTTT.

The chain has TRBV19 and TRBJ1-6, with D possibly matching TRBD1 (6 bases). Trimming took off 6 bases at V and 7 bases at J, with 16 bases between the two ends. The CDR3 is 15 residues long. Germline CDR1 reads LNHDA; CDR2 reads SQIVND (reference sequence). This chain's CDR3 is CASSPGGHENSPLHF. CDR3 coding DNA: TGTGCCAGTAGCCCCGGGGGGCACGAGAATTCACCCCTCCACTTT.

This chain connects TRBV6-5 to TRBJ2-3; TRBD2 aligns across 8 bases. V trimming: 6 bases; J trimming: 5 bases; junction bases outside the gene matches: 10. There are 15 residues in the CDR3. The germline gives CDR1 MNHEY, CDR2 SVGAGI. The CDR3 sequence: CASSRRGGQIDTQYF. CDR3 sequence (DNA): TGTGCCAGCAGCCGTCGGGGGGGCCAAATAGATACGCAGTATTTT.

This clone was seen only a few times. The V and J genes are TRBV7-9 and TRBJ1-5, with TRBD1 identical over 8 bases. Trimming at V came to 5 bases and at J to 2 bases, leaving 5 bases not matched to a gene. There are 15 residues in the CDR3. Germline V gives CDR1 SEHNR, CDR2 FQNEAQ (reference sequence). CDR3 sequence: CASSLEQGGNQPQHF. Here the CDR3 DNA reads TGTGCCAGCAGCCTCGAACAGGGGGGCAATCAGCCCCAGCATTTT.

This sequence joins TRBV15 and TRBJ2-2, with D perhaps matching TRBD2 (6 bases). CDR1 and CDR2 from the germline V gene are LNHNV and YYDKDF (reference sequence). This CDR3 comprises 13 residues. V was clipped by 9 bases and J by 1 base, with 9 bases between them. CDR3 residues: CATLEGNTGELFF. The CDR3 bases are TGTGCCACTTTGGAGGGGAACACCGGGGAGCTGTTTTTT.

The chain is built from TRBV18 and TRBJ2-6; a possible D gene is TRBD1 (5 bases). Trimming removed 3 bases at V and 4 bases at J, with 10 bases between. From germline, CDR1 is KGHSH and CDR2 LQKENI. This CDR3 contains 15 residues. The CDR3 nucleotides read TGTGCCAGCTCACCCGTAGGGGCAGGGGCCAACGTCCTGACTTTC. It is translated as CASSPVGAGANVLTF.